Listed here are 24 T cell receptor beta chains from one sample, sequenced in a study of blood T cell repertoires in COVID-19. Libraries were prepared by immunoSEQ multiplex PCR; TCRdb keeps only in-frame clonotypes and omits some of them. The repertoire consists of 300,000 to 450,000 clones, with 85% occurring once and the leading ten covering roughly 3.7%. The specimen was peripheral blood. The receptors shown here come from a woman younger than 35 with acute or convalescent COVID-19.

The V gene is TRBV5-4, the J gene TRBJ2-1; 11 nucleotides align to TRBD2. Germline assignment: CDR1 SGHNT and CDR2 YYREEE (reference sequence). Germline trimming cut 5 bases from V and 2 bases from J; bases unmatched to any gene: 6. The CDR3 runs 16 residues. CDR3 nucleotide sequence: TGTGCCAGCAGGGATGGACTAGCGGGTACCTACAATGAGCAGTTCTTC. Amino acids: CASRDGLAGTYNEQFF.

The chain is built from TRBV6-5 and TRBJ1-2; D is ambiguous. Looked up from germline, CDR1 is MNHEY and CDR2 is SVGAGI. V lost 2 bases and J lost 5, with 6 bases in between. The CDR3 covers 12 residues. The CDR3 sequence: CASSYLNYGYTF. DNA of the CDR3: TGTGCCAGCAGTTACCTAAATTATGGCTACACCTTC.

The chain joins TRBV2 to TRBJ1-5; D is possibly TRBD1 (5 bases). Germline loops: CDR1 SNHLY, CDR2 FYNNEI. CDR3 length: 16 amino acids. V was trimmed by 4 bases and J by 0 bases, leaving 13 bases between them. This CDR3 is CASSGSAGYSNQPQHF. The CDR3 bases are TGTGCCAGCAGTGGAAGCGCAGGGTATAGCAATCAGCCCCAGCATTTT. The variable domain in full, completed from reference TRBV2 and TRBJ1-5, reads EPEVTQTPSHQVTQMGQEVILRCVPISNHLYFYWYRQILGQKVEFLVSFYNNEISEKSEIFDDQFSVERPDGSNFTLKIRSTKLEDSAMYFCASSGSAGYSNQPQHFGDGTRLSIL.

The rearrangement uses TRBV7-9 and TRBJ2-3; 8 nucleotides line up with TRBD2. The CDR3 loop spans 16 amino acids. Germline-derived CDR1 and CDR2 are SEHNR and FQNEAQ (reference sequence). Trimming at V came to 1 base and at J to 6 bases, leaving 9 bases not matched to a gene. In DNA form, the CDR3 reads TGTGCCAGCAGCTTAGTACTAGCGGCAAAATGGGATACGCAGTATTTT. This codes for CASSLVLAAKWDTQYF.

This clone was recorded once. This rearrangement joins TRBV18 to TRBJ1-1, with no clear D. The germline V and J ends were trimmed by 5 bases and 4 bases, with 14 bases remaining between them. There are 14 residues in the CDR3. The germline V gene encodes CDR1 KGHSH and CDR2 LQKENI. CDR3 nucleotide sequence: TGTGCCAGCTCAAACTCCGCGGAGCCCACTGAAGCTTTCTTT. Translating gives CASSNSAEPTEAFF.

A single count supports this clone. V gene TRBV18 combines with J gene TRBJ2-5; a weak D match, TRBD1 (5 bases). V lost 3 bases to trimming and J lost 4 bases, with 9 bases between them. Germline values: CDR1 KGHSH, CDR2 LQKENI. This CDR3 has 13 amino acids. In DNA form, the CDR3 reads TGTGCCAGCTCACCCCGACAGTCAGAGACCCAGTACTTC. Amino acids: CASSPRQSETQYF.

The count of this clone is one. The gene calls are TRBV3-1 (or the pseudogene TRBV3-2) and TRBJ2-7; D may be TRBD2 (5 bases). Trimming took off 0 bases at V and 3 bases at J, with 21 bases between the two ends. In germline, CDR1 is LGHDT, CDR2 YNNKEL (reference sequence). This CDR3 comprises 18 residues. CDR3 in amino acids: CASSQDPRATGWFYEQYF. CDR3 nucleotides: TGTGCCAGCAGCCAAGATCCGAGGGCCACGGGATGGTTCTACGAGCAGTACTTC.

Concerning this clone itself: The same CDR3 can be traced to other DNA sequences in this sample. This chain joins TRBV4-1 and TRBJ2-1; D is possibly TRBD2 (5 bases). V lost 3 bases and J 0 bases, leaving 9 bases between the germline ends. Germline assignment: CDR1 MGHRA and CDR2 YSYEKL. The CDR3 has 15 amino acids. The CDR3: CASSQAGGSYNEQFF. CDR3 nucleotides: TGCGCCAGCAGCCAGGCGGGTGGCTCCTACAATGAGCAGTTCTTC.

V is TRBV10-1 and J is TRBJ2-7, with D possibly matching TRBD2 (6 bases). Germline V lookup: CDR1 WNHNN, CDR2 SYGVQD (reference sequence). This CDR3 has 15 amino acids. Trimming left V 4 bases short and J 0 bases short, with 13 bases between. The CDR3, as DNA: TGCGCCAGCAGTGTCGGGAGCCTGCTCTCCTACGAGCAGTACTTC. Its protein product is CASSVGSLLSYEQYF.

The CDR3 here is CASSSQGYYGYTF. The CDR3 nucleotides are TGCGCCAGCAGCTCACAGGGCTACTATGGCTACACCTTC. The V gene is TRBV5-1, the J gene TRBJ1-2, with D possibly being TRBD1 (6 bases). Germline V gene data show CDR1 as SGHRS and CDR2 as YFSETQ. V lost 3 bases and J lost 3, with 9 bases in between. CDR3 length: 13 residues.

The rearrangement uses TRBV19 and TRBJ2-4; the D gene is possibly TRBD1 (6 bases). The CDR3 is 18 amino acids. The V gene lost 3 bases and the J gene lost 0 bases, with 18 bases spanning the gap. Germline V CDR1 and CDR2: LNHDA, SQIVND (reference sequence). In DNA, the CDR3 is TGTGCCAGTAGTATTGTGGGACAAAGCATACTAGCCAAAAACATTCAGTACTTC. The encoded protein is CASSIVGQSILAKNIQYF.

This chain's CDR3 is CAWSVKSGGLRGNEKLFF. For the CDR3, the DNA is TGTGCCTGGAGTGTAAAGTCAGGGGGGTTAAGGGGTAATGAAAAACTGTTTTTT. The chain couples TRBV30 to TRBJ1-4, with 7 bases fitting TRBD1. Germline V gene lookup returns CDR1 GTSNPN and CDR2 SVGIG (reference sequence). V lost 0 bases, J lost 4 bases, and 14 bases stayed unmatched. There are 18 residues in the CDR3. The variable domain in full, with the rest retrieved from reference TRBV30 and TRBJ1-4, is SQTIHQWPATLVQPVGSPLSLECTVEGTSNPNLYWYRQAAGRGLQLLFYSVGIGQISSEVPQNLSASRPQDRQFILSSKKLLLSDSGFYLCAWSVKSGGLRGNEKLFFGSGTQLSVL.

The CDR3 DNA reads TGTGCCTGGAGTGGCCGGACAGGGGAAAAACTGTTTTTT. Amino acids: CAWSGRTGEKLFF. The chain recombines TRBV30 with TRBJ1-4; 8 nucleotides agree with TRBD1. Trimming took 1 base from V and 8 from J; bases not matched to a gene: 3. The CDR3 consists of 13 residues. Germline V CDR1 and CDR2: GTSNPN, SVGIG (reference sequence).

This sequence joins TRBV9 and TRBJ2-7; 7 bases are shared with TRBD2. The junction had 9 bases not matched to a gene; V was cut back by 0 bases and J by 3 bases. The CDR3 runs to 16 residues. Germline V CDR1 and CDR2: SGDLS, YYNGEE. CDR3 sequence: CASSVGEAGVLYEQYF. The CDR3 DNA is TGTGCCAGCAGCGTAGGTGAGGCGGGGGTCCTCTACGAGCAGTACTTC.

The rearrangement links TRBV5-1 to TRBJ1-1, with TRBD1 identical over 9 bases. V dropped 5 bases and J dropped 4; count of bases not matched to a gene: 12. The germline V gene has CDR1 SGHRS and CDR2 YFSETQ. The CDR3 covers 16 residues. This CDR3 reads CASRNDRGGVSTEAFF. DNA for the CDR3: TGCGCCAGCAGGAATGACAGGGGGGGTGTGTCCACTGAAGCTTTCTTT.

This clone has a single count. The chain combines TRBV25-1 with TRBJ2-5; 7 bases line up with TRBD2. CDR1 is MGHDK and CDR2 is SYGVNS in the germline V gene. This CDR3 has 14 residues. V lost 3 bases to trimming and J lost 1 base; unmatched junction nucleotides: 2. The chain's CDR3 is CASSELAVQETQYF. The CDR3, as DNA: TGTGCCAGCAGTGAGCTAGCGGTCCAAGAGACCCAGTACTTC.

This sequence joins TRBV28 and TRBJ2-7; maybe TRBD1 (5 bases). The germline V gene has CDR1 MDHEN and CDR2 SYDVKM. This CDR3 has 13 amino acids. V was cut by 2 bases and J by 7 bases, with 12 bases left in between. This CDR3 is CASSLHRPGEQYF. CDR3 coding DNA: TGTGCCAGCAGTTTACACAGGCCTGGTGAGCAGTACTTC.

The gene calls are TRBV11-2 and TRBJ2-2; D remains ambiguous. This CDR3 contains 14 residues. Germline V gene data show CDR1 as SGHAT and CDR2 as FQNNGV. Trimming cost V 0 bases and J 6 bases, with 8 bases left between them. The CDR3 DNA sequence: TGTGCCAGCAGCTTAGATCCAGGTGCCGGGGAGCTGTTTTTT. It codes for CASSLDPGAGELFF.

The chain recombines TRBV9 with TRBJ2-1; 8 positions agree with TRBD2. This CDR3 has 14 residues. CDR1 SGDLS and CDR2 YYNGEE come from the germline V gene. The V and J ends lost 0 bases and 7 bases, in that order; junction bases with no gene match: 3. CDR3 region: CASSVAGGPNEQFF. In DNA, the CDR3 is TGTGCCAGCAGCGTAGCGGGAGGGCCAAATGAGCAGTTCTTC.

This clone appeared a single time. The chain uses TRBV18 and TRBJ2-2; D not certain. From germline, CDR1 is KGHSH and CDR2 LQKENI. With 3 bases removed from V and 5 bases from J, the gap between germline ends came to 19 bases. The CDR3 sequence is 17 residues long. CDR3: CASSPKSGPKETGELFF. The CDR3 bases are TGTGCCAGCTCACCGAAATCTGGGCCAAAAGAAACCGGGGAGCTGTTTTTT. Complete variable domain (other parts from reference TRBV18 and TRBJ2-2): NAGVMQNPRHLVRRRGQEARLRCSPMKGHSHVYWYRQLPEEGLKFMVYLQKENIIDESGMPKERFSAEFPKEGPSILRIQQVVRGDSAAYFCASSPKSGPKETGELFFGEGSRLTVL.

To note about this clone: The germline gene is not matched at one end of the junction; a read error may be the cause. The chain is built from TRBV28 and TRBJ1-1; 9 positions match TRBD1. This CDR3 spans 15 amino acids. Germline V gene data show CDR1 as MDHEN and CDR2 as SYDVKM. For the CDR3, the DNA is TGTGCCAGCAGTTCCCCTGGACAGGGGAGTGCTGATGCTTTCTTT. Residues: CASSSPGQGSADAFF. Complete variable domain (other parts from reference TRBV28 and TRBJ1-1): DVKVTQSSRYLVKRTGEKVFLECVQDMDHENMFWYRQDPGLGLRLIYFSYDVKMKEKGDIPEGYSVSREKKERFSLILESASTNQTSMYLCASSSPGQGSADAFFGQGTRLTVV.

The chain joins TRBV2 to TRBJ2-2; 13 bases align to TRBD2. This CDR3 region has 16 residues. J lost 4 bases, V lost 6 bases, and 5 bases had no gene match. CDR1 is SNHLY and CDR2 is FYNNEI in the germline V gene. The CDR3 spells CASSLLAGGSTGELFF. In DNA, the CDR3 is TGTGCCAGCAGCCTACTAGCGGGGGGGTCCACCGGGGAGCTGTTTTTT.

Here the CDR3 reads CASSVEEQGYNSPLHF. In DNA, the CDR3 is TGTGCCAGCAGTGTAGAGGAACAGGGGTATAATTCACCCCTCCACTTT. This chain uses TRBV2 with TRBJ1-6; 7 nucleotides agree with TRBD1. The CDR3 extends over 16 amino acids. J gave up 4 bases and V 4 bases, and 7 bases lay outside the gene matches. Germline V lookup: CDR1 SNHLY, CDR2 FYNNEI.

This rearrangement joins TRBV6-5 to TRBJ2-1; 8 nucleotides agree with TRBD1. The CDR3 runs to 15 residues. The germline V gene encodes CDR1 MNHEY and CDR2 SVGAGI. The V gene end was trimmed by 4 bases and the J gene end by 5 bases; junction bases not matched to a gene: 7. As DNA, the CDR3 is TGTGCCAGCAGTTTGACAGGGGCAGGAAACAATGAGCAGTTCTTC. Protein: CASSLTGAGNNEQFF.